This TCR beta chain appears in the sequencing data of a study of cytomegalovirus exposure and HLA in healthy donors. Study results and caveats: For TCR beta chains, V- and J-gene trimming was later linked to a missense DCLRE1C variant.

PCR amplification relied on 60 Vbeta primers (plus 13 Jbeta primers). Profiled with immunoSEQ multiplex PCR; TCRdb holds only in-frame clones, not every one. Among approximately 110,000 clones listed, 80% to 90% were seen once. A word on this clone: The antigen is undetermined.

The material sequenced was PBMCs. The receptor was isolated from a woman in her twenties or thirties in good health and CMV-seronegative.

The CDR3 nucleotides read TGCGCCAGCAGTCATGAGGGGGAGTGGAAGCCCCAGCATTTT. This codes for CASSHEGEWKPQHF. The chain is built from TRBV10-1 and TRBJ1-5; D perhaps matches TRBD1 (6 bases). The V and J ends lost 5 bases and 8 bases respectively, with 16 bases between them. The germline V gene encodes CDR1 WNHNN and CDR2 SYGVQD (reference sequence). CDR3 size: 14 residues.